A single sample is the source of the 27 T cell receptor beta chains below, sequenced in a study of T cells in Graves' hyperthyroidism and ophthalmopathy. RNA transcripts were the template for amplifying TCR beta CDR3 regions. RT-PCR in the first round (using the HTBI primer set) targeted the TCR CDR3. A single record per CDR3 protein comes from TCRdb applying MiXCR to the multiplex PCR reads. This sample has 610,000 or so distinct CDR3 sequences; 46% occur once, and the top ten carry approximately 8.4%. Sequencing input: peripheral blood or thyroid tissue (not recorded which). These receptors were obtained from a woman between 18 and 29 years old with Graves' hyperthyroidism.

This chain links TRBV7-2 with TRBJ2-7, with a possible D match to TRBD2 (6 bases). The germline CDR1 and CDR2 sequences are SGHTA and FQGNSA. There are 14 residues in the CDR3. V was shortened by 5 bases and J by 7 bases, with 18 bases between the two germline ends. The DNA for the CDR3 is TGTGCCAGCAGCGTACCAGGAGGGGCGGGTGAGCAGTACTTC. This sequence encodes CASSVPGGAGEQYF.

This clonotype occurred a few times. V gene TRBV4-1 combines with J gene TRBJ1-4; D may be TRBD1 (6 bases). The V gene's germline CDR1 is MGHRA and CDR2 YSYEKL. The CDR3 has 15 amino acids. V lost 4 bases, J lost 5 bases, and 14 bases lay in between. CDR3 protein: CASSPWTAINEKLFF. DNA for the CDR3: TGCGCCAGCAGCCCCTGGACAGCCATCAATGAAAAACTGTTTTTT.

This chain joins TRBV5-1 and TRBJ2-7, with TRBD2 matching over 7 bases. The germline V gene has CDR1 SGHRS and CDR2 YFSETQ. J gave up 5 bases and V 1 base, and 3 bases lay outside the gene matches. The CDR3 is 13 residues long. The DNA for the CDR3 is TGCGCCAGCAGCTTGACTAGCGCCCACGAGCAGTACTTC. Amino acid sequence: CASSLTSAHEQYF.

The chain couples TRBV29-1 to TRBJ1-2; D gene unclear. This CDR3 is built from 11 residues. The V gene's germline CDR1 is SQVTM and CDR2 ANQGSEA. Trimming left V 0 bases short and J 3 bases short, with 2 bases between. The CDR3, as DNA: TGCAGCGTTGAAGATGACTATGGCTACACCTTC. Protein: CSVEDDYGYTF.

Regarding this clonotype: As the CDR3 is not closed by the conserved phenylalanine or tryptophan, this likely results from a read error. Because the CDR3's place on the DNA is in doubt, the DNA is left out and the CDR3 is given as listed by TCRdb. The genes are TRBV2 and TRBJ1-6; the table assigns TRBD1, which was not confirmed against the DNA. CDR1 and CDR2 (germline): SNHLY, FYNNEI. With termini counted, the CDR3 has 12 amino acids. The CDR3 reads CASSEGQGPPIY.

V is TRBV24-1 and J is TRBJ1-2; TRBD1 agrees at 9 bases. Unmatched junction bases numbered 15, after V lost 9 bases and J lost 5 bases. Germline values: CDR1 KGHDR, CDR2 SFDVKD. This CDR3 region has 16 residues. The CDR3 loop is CATADRTGVFGYGYTF. As DNA, the CDR3 is TGTGCCACCGCGGACAGGACAGGGGTCTTCGGTTATGGCTACACCTTC.

This clonotype was seen at least ten times. The gene calls are TRBV29-1 and TRBJ2-7; possible D gene TRBD2, 5 bases. The germline gives CDR1 SQVTM, CDR2 ANQGSEA. V was cut by 4 bases and J by 4 bases, with 17 bases left in between. The CDR3 length is 14 residues. As DNA, the CDR3 is TGCAGCGTTGTTCCGGCAGGAGGTAGATACGAGCAGTACTTC. Its protein is CSVVPAGGRYEQYF.

This chain uses TRBV24-1 with TRBJ1-2; TRBD1 might be the D (5 bases). CDR1 is KGHDR and CDR2 is SFDVKD in the germline V gene. The CDR3 is 13 residues long. CDR3 protein: CARAGTPKRGYTF. CDR3 DNA: TGTGCTAGAGCCGGGACCCCCAAGCGCGGCTACACCTTC.

V and J are TRBV20-1 and TRBJ1-1; D is unresolved. Germline assignment: CDR1 DFQATT and CDR2 SNEGSKA (reference sequence). Trimming left V 1 base short and J 1 base short, with 10 bases between. The CDR3 extends over 14 amino acids. This CDR3 is CSARVRGSNTEAFF. The DNA for the CDR3 is TGCAGTGCTAGAGTTCGTGGGTCGAACACTGAAGCTTTCTTT.

Only a few counts were recorded for this clonotype. The V gene is TRBV6-5, the J gene TRBJ2-5, with 10 bases lining up with TRBD2. After removal of 6 bases from V and 2 bases from J, the junction contained 3 bases not matched to a gene. Germline CDR1 and CDR2: MNHEY and SVGAGI. The CDR3 is 14 residues long. DNA of the CDR3: TGTGCCAGCAGGGCAGCGGGAGGGCAAGAGACCCAGTACTTC. Residues: CASRAAGGQETQYF.

Many counts were recorded for this clonotype. The V call is TRBV7-2, the J call TRBJ2-3; D gene uncertain. Germline V gene lookup returns CDR1 SGHTA and CDR2 FQGNSA. The CDR3 is 13 residues long. The germline V and J ends were trimmed by 5 bases and 5 bases, with 11 bases remaining between them. In DNA, the CDR3 is TGTGCCAGCAGCCTTAGTGCACTAGATACGCAGTATTTT. Translating it yields CASSLSALDTQYF.

This clonotype has a handful of counts. V gene TRBV9 combines with J gene TRBJ2-2; 8 bases are a match to TRBD2. Trimming removed 0 bases from V and 6 bases from J; junction bases left unmatched: 7. The CDR3 is made up of 16 amino acids. The germline gives CDR1 SGDLS, CDR2 YYNGEE. For the CDR3, the DNA is TGTGCCAGCAGCGTAGATGGGACTAGGGGGTCCGGGGAGCTGTTTTTT. It encodes CASSVDGTRGSGELFF.

This clonotype was observed many times. At one boundary the junction diverges from the germline segment, which might be a read error. This chain links TRBV19 with TRBJ1-2; possibly TRBD1 for D (5 bases). This CDR3 has 13 amino acids. Germline V gives CDR1 LNHDA, CDR2 SQIVND (reference sequence). The CDR3 bases are TGTGCTAGTACTAAGGGGATCGGCTATGGCTACACCTTC. Translated, it gives CASTKGIGYGYTF.

The sample holds one count of this clonotype. The J gene is TRBJ2-2, the V gene TRBV20-1, with D possibly TRBD1 on 6 matching bases. The V end was cut by 5 bases, the J end by 6 bases, with 10 bases between. The CDR3 totals 12 residues. Germline V gene sequence: CDR1 DFQATT, CDR2 SNEGSKA (reference sequence). DNA for the CDR3: TGCAGTGCTCACAGGGATGCCGGGGAGCTGTTTTTT. Residues: CSAHRDAGELFF.

The table lists this clonotype with a count of one. This rearrangement joins TRBV29-1 to TRBJ1-2, with D maybe TRBD1 (6 bases). Germline assignment: CDR1 SQVTM and CDR2 ANQGSEA. This CDR3 region has 13 residues. V lost 0 bases and J 8 bases, leaving 13 bases between the germline ends. The CDR3 nucleotides are TGCAGCGTTGAAGATCTGGGGGGCTACGGCTACACCTTC. Its protein product is CSVEDLGGYGYTF.

This clonotype came up many times. The chain joins TRBV5-6 to TRBJ1-1; tentatively, D is TRBD1 (6 bases). The CDR3 is made up of 15 amino acids. Trimming pared 2 bases from V and 3 bases from J, leaving 14 bases between. In germline, CDR1 is SGHDT, CDR2 YYEEEE. The CDR3 DNA is TGTGCCAGCAGCTTTGGGGGGGGCAGAGACACTGAAGCTTTCTTT. Amino acids: CASSFGGGRDTEAFF.

The chain uses TRBV4-2 and TRBJ2-7; 10 bases agree with TRBD1. CDR3 length: 15 residues. Germline CDR1 reads LGHNA; CDR2 reads YNFKEQ. V lost 4 bases and J lost 5; bases outside the gene matches: 8. DNA of the CDR3: TGTGCCAGCAGCCCATCTGAGACAGGGGGCAACGAGCAGTACTTC. This gives the protein CASSPSETGGNEQYF.

The chain combines TRBV2 with TRBJ1-2; TRBD1 aligns across 7 bases. The CDR3 has 13 residues. Per the germline V gene, CDR1 is SNHLY and CDR2 is FYNNEI. V was clipped by 6 bases and J by 7 bases; unmatched bases: 8. CDR3 coding DNA: TGTGCCAGCAGCACAGGGGAGGCGCCTGGCTACACCTTC. Residues: CASSTGEAPGYTF. Complete variable domain (other parts from reference TRBV2 and TRBJ1-2): EPEVTQTPSHQVTQMGQEVILRCVPISNHLYFYWYRQILGQKVEFLVSFYNNEISEKSEIFDDQFSVERPDGSNFTLKIRSTKLEDSAMYFCASSTGEAPGYTFGSGTRLTVV.

This clonotype was observed many times. V usage is TRBV29-1 and J usage is TRBJ2-5; weak D call: TRBD1 (5 bases). Germline V gene data show CDR1 as SQVTM and CDR2 as ANQGSEA. V was shortened by 3 bases and J by 4 bases, with 12 bases between the two germline ends. The CDR3 runs to 13 residues. In nucleotides, the CDR3 is TGCAGCGTTGAGCCTGAGACAGCAGAGACCCAGTACTTC. Residues: CSVEPETAETQYF.

This sequence joins TRBV2 and TRBJ2-2, with TRBD2 as a possible D gene (6 bases). With 3 bases removed from V and 2 bases from J, the gap between germline ends came to 7 bases. The CDR3 length is 14 residues. CDR1 SNHLY and CDR2 FYNNEI come from the germline V gene. CDR3 nucleotides: TGTGCCAGCAGTGAGCGGGACAACACCGGGGAGCTGTTTTTT. It encodes CASSERDNTGELFF. Drawing the rest from reference TRBV2 and TRBJ2-2, the complete variable domain is EPEVTQTPSHQVTQMGQEVILRCVPISNHLYFYWYRQILGQKVEFLVSFYNNEISEKSEIFDDQFSVERPDGSNFTLKIRSTKLEDSAMYFCASSERDNTGELFFGEGSRLTVL.

In regard to this clonotype: This CDR3 fails to terminate in the conserved phenylalanine or tryptophan, so it likely reflects a read error. The limits of the CDR3 on the DNA are not certain, so only TCRdb's listed CDR3 is given. The CDR3: CSVADRELGL. V gene TRBV29-1 combines with J gene TRBJ2-2; the tabulated D call, TRBD1, remains unverified against the DNA. Germline V CDR1 and CDR2: SQVTM, ANQGSEA. The CDR3 sequence runs 10 residues, both termini included.

This clonotype was detected many times. The rearrangement joins TRBV24-1 to TRBJ2-5; the match to TRBD2 covers 14 bases. This CDR3 comprises 16 residues. V shed 9 bases and J 1 base; nucleotides not matched to a gene: 6. The V gene's germline CDR1 is KGHDR and CDR2 SFDVKD. The CDR3 DNA sequence: TGTGCCACCTCCGCCGGGACTAGCGGGAGCCAAGAGACCCAGTACTTC. Amino acids: CATSAGTSGSQETQYF.

There are a few counts of this clonotype. CDR3 coding DNA: TGCGCCAGCAGCCCTAGACAGGGACCTGCAACTAATGAAAAACTGTTTTTT. Translated, it gives CASSPRQGPATNEKLFF. This chain links TRBV4-1 with TRBJ1-4; 7 nucleotides align to TRBD1. Losses at the gene ends were 4 bases for V and 0 bases for J; bases not matched to a gene: 8. This CDR3 is 17 amino acids long. Germline V gives CDR1 MGHRA, CDR2 YSYEKL.

This clonotype turned up a few times. V usage is TRBV7-2 and J usage is TRBJ2-2; D unresolved. Trimming removed 10 bases at V and 8 bases at J, with 11 bases between. The germline gives CDR1 SGHTA, CDR2 FQGNSA. This CDR3 is built from 11 residues. In DNA, the CDR3 is TGTGCCATCAGTGATTCTGGGGAGCTGTTTTTT. Its protein product is CAISDSGELFF.

This clonotype was observed at least ten times. The rearrangement links TRBV2 to TRBJ2-7, with 8 nucleotides matching TRBD2. Per the germline V gene, CDR1 is SNHLY and CDR2 is FYNNEI. The CDR3 loop spans 17 amino acids. After removal of 6 bases from V and 3 bases from J, the junction contained 16 bases not matched to a gene. CDR3: CASRVSGMTSELYEQYF. The DNA of the CDR3 is TGTGCCAGCAGGGTTTCGGGTATGACTAGCGAGCTCTACGAGCAGTACTTC.

The genes are TRBV20-1 and TRBJ2-1; D is possibly TRBD2 (5 bases). This CDR3 is built from 12 residues. Per germline, CDR1 DFQATT and CDR2 SNEGSKA (reference sequence). Trimming left V 1 base short and J 9 bases short, with 10 bases between. The CDR3 region has the DNA TGCAGTGCTAGAGTTATGGCGGGTGAGCAGTTCTTC. This codes for CSARVMAGEQFF.

The table lists this clonotype with many counts. CDR3 sequence: CASRHAYEQYF. The CDR3 nucleotides read TGCGCCAGCAGGCACGCTTACGAGCAGTACTTC. V usage is TRBV10-1 and J usage is TRBJ2-7, with D uncertain. The CDR3 is made up of 11 amino acids. CDR1 WNHNN and CDR2 SYGVQD come from the germline V gene (reference sequence). Trimming shortened V by 6 bases and J by 4 bases, and 7 bases separated the two germline ends.